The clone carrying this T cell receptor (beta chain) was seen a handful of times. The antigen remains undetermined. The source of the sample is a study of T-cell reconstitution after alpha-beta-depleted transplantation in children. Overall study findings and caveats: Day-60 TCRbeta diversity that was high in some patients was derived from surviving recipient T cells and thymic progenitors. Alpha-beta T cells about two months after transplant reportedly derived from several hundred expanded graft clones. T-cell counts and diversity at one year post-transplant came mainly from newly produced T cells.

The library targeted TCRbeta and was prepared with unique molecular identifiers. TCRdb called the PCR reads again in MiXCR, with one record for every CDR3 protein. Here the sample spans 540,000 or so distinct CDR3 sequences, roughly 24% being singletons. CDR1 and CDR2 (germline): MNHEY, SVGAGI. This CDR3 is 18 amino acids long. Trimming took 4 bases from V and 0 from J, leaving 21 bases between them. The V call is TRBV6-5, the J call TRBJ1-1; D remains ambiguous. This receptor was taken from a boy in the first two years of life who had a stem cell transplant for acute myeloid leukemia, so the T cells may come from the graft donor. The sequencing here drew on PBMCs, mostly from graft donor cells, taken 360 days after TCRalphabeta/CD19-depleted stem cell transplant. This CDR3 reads CASSSSYQRGFMNTEAFF. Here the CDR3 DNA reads TGTGCCAGCAGTTCATCCTACCAACGGGGATTCATGAACACTGAAGCTTTCTTT.